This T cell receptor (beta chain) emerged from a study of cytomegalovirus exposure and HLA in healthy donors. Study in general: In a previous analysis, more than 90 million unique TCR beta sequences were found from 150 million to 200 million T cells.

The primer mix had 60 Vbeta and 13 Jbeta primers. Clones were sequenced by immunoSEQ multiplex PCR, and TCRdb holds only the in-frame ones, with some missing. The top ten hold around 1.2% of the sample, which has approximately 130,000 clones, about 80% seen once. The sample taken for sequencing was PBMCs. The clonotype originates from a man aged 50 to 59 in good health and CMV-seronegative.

The CDR3 spells CASRQHPNQPQHF. In DNA form, the CDR3 reads TGTGCCAGCAGACAACACCCCAATCAGCCCCAGCATTTT. The chain uses TRBV2 and TRBJ1-5; D not resolved. From germline, CDR1 is SNHLY and CDR2 FYNNEI. With 6 bases removed from V and 3 bases from J, the gap between germline ends came to 9 bases. This CDR3 spans 13 amino acids. The full variable domain, in which reference TRBV2 and TRBJ1-5 provide the parts outside the CDR3, is EPEVTQTPSHQVTQMGQEVILRCVPISNHLYFYWYRQILGQKVEFLVSFYNNEISEKSEIFDDQFSVERPDGSNFTLKIRSTKLEDSAMYFCASRQHPNQPQHFGDGTRLSIL.